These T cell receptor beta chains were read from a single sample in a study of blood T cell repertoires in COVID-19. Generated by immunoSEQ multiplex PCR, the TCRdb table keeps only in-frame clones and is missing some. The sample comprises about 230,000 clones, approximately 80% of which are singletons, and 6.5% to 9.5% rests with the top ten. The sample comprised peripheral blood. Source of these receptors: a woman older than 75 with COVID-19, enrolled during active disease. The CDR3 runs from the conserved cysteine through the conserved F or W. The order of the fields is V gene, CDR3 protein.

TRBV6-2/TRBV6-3,CASSYKLRDRGKGNQPQHF
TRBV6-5,CASLRRGGTDTQYF
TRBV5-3,CARSLPGTTGELFF
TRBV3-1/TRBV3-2,CASSQVSGNTIYF
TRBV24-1,CATSDNTAGTGYGYTF
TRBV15,CATSKVGAPLTQHF
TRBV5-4,CASSLPSGYEQFF
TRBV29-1,CSVGSGNTGELFF
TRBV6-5,CASSDGQRGYGYTF
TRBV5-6,CASRPLAGVYEQFF
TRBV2,CASSAGTGANVLTF
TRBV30,CAWNDWGGTQHF
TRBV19,CASRPQTGAQVDTIYF
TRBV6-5,CASGLELAEAFF
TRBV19,CATSAVSGNNQPQHF
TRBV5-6,CATAKGDYNEQFF
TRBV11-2,CASSLGPFYGYTF
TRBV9,CASSDREKLFF
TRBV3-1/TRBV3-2,CASSSYRERANEKLFF
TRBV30,CASPSGNTIYF
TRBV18,CASSGQAEAFF
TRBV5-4,CASSLGKRQGAVYEQYF
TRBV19,CASSSRGQGAGRNTGELFF
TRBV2,CASSVETGGRQPQHF
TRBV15,CATSRRLAGGLNEQFF
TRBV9,CASSVAGSSTDTQYF
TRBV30,CAWSAGEGQPQHF
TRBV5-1,CASSLDSSPGNTIYF
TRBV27,CASSPSRVQDEQYF
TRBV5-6,CASSTRGQGPGGNTIYF
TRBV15,CATRREGGETQYF
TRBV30,CAWSTDRGGNSPLHF
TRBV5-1,CASSVNPTGLGTEAFF
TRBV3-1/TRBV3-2,CASSSLSPSGATDTQYF
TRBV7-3,CASSFSGYNEQFF
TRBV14,CASKLAGAYEQYF
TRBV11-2,CASSLRGAFTGELFF
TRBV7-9,CASSTGRTGGVPEAFF